This passage covers 15 T cell receptor beta chains from one sample sequenced in a study of metastatic and nonmetastatic thyroid tumors. MiXCR reprocessed the PCR reads for TCRdb. The sample contains some 23,000 clones, about 13% of which appear only once. Not a single patient had been given any form of treatment at any point before undergoing thyroid surgery. Specimen: blood. Receptors originate from a female donor with papillary thyroid cancer or a benign thyroid nodule (not recorded which). Some clones in this sample may be carry-over from other donors' samples.

This clone was observed many times. This chain uses TRBV3-1 with TRBJ1-3; D is unresolved. Trimming took 1 base from V and 3 from J, leaving 7 bases between them. The CDR3 is 14 amino acids. Germline loops: CDR1 LGHDT, CDR2 YNNKEL (reference sequence). DNA for the CDR3: TGTGCCAGCAGCCAAGCGGGAGGTGGAAACACCATATATTTT. This sequence encodes CASSQAGGGNTIYF.

This clone showed up many times. This may be a read error, as it is one base from a much larger clone. The same CDR3 arises from other DNA sequences in this sample as well. The rearrangement joins TRBV10-3 to TRBJ1-5; tentatively, D is TRBD1 (5 bases). The CDR3 loop spans 15 amino acids. Germline V gene data show CDR1 as ENHRY and CDR2 as SYGVKD. Here the CDR3 reads CAISESGGGNQPQHF. Here the CDR3 DNA reads TGCGCCATCAGTGAGTCGGGGGGGGGCAATCAGCCCCAGCATTTT.

This clone appeared many times. The junction shows a germline mismatch at one end, possibly a read error. J is TRBJ2-4 and V is TRBV19; D is uncertain. Germline V gene sequence: CDR1 LNHDA, CDR2 SQIVND (reference sequence). CDR3 length: 14 amino acids. The CDR3 loop is CGSSILGLENIQYF. The CDR3 DNA follows: TGTGGCAGTAGTATTCTTGGCCTCGAAAACATTCAGTACTTC.

This clone was seen many times. This chain links TRBV10-3 with TRBJ2-7; D possibly uses TRBD1 or TRBD2 (5 bases each). CDR3 length: 12 residues. With 8 bases removed from V and 2 bases from J, the gap between germline ends came to 10 bases. CDR1 and CDR2 from the germline V gene are ENHRY and SYGVKD. The CDR3 region is CAIGTQTYEQYF. CDR3 coding DNA: TGTGCCATCGGGACCCAAACCTACGAGCAGTACTTC.

In this sample, this clone turned up many times. J is TRBJ2-2 and V is TRBV11-2; D not resolved. Germline V gene lookup returns CDR1 SGHAT and CDR2 FQNNGV. V was pared by 8 bases and J by 8 bases, with 15 bases between. The CDR3 covers 13 residues. The chain's CDR3 is CASGPHIPGELFF. For the CDR3, the DNA is TGTGCCAGCGGGCCCCACATTCCTGGGGAGCTGTTTTTT.

This clone is medium-sized by share. This chain links TRBV20-1 with TRBJ2-7, with 12 bases fitting TRBD2. CDR1 and CDR2 from the germline V gene are DFQATT and SNEGSKA (reference sequence). This CDR3 region has 15 residues. V trimming: 0 bases; J trimming: 4 bases; junction bases outside the gene matches: 4. The CDR3 here is CSARDLTSGRYEQYF. CDR3 in DNA: TGCAGTGCTAGAGATCTGACTAGCGGGAGATACGAGCAGTACTTC.

The chain couples TRBV7-8 to TRBJ1-5; D unresolved. This CDR3 contains 14 residues. Germline V gives CDR1 SGHVS, CDR2 FQNEAQ. Deletions cut 3 bases from V and 2 bases from J, with 8 bases between. As DNA, the CDR3 is TGTGCCAGCAGCTTGACGGTGGGCAATCAGCCCCAGCATTTT. Its protein product is CASSLTVGNQPQHF.

This clone occurred many times. J is TRBJ2-2 and V is TRBV3-1; maybe TRBD1 (5 bases). The CDR3 runs 14 residues. The V and J ends lost 8 bases and 3 bases respectively, with 13 bases between them. From germline, CDR1 is LGHDT and CDR2 YNNKEL (reference sequence). CDR3 protein: CASRGQTHTGELFF. In DNA, the CDR3 is TGTGCCAGCCGAGGACAAACTCACACCGGGGAGCTGTTTTTT.

This clone was seen more than once but under ten times. The V call is TRBV20-1, the J call TRBJ1-2; D possibly corresponds to TRBD1 (5 bases). The CDR3 covers 21 residues. The V gene's germline CDR1 is DFQATT and CDR2 SNEGSKA (reference sequence). V gave up 0 bases and J gave up 4 bases, with 33 bases separating them. CDR3 nucleotides: TGCAGTGCTAGAGATTCGTTTTTTCGGCTGGTGGGCGGGGGAGATCTCTATGGCTACACCTTC. Encoded protein: CSARDSFFRLVGGGDLYGYTF.

The chain is built from TRBV6-1 and TRBJ2-7, with D possibly TRBD1 on 5 matching bases. This CDR3 spans 13 amino acids. V was trimmed by 7 bases and J by 3 bases, leaving 13 bases between them. Germline loops: CDR1 MNHNS, CDR2 SASEGT. The CDR3 loop reads CASKMTAIYEQYF. The DNA of the CDR3 is TGTGCCAGCAAGATGACAGCCATCTACGAGCAGTACTTC.

This clone was seen at least ten times. V gene TRBV12-3 or TRBV12-4 combines with J gene TRBJ1-5; D is unresolved. V lost 6 bases, J lost 2 bases, and 11 bases lay in between. The CDR3 runs 14 residues. The CDR3 region has the DNA TGTGCCAGCAGCGAAGCTCTAGGCAATCAGCCCCAGCATTTT. Translating it yields CASSEALGNQPQHF.

Regarding this clone: At one boundary the junction diverges from the germline segment, which might be a read error. The chain links TRBV6-1 to TRBJ1-1, with D perhaps TRBD1 (6 bases). Germline CDR1 reads MNHNS; CDR2 reads SASEGT. The CDR3 contains 13 residues. The CDR3 region has the DNA TGTGCCAGCGCGGGACAAATGAACAGTGAAGCTTTCTTT. This sequence encodes CASAGQMNSEAFF.

This clone was counted many times. This may stem from a read error, because a much larger clone lies one nucleotide away. This chain joins TRBV20-1 and TRBJ2-1, with 9 nucleotides matching TRBD2. V gave up 6 bases and J gave up 4 bases; unmatched junction bases: 7. Germline lookup yields CDR1 DFQATT and CDR2 SNEGSKA (reference sequence). The CDR3 runs 14 residues. The CDR3 sequence: CSAKSGGTYNEQFF. CDR3 DNA sequence: TGCAGTGCAAAAAGCGGGGGGACTTACAATGAGCAGTTCTTC.

This clone is medium-sized (0.01 to 0.1%) by share. The CDR3 coding sequence is TGCGCCAGCAGTGAGGTAGTCTCAGATACGCAGTATTTT. Its protein product is CASSEVVSDTQYF. The chain joins TRBV10-1 to TRBJ2-3; D is undetermined. There are 13 residues in the CDR3. The germline V gene encodes CDR1 WNHNN and CDR2 SYGVQD (reference sequence). The V gene lost 2 bases and the J gene lost 4 bases, with 7 bases spanning the gap.

The table lists this clone with a few counts. A much larger clone lies one base from this, so it may be a read error. Other DNA sequences in the sample encode the same CDR3. The V gene is TRBV2, the J gene TRBJ1-4; no clear D gene. Deletions cut 6 bases from V and 6 bases from J, with 11 bases between. Germline CDR1 reads SNHLY; CDR2 reads FYNNEI. The CDR3 is 13 residues long. The CDR3 spells CASSRGVYEKLFF. In nucleotides, the CDR3 is TGTGCCAGCAGCCGGGGTGTATATGAAAAACTGTTTTTT.